This T cell receptor beta chain was sequenced during a study of blood T cell repertoires in COVID-19. Study summary: From the United States, Italy and Spain came samples of acute and convalescent COVID-19.

Study processing details: Nucleated cell counts were estimated from reference gene primer amplification. The table came from immunoSEQ multiplex PCR; TCRdb's copy has only in-frame clones and leaves some out. The V and J calls and clone size come from that table; D and trimming were worked out from the DNA. The table includes 390,000 or so clones, 83% detected once. Germline V gene sequence: CDR1 SGHAT, CDR2 FQNNGV. The CDR3 is 15 residues long. V shed 5 bases and J 4 bases; nucleotides not matched to a gene: 10. Sequencing was performed on PBMCs or T cells enriched from blood (not recorded which). The chain links TRBV11-2 to TRBJ1-1, with 7 bases matching TRBD1. The origin of this receptor is a woman aged 45-60 years who had recovered from COVID-19. The CDR3 nucleotides read TGTGCCAGCAGCACACAGACAGGGTTAATCACTGAAGCTTTCTTT. Translated, it gives CASSTQTGLITEAFF.